Given below is one TCR beta chain in context. Its antigen remains undetermined. No clone much larger than this one lies a single base away; base qualities are absent. The trial excluded patients who had a history of autoimmune disease or were on systemic immunosuppression. Peripheral blood for TCR sequencing was collected from all dose cohorts at baseline, on cycle 4 day 1, and on cycle 7 day 1. The samples were drawn from a first-in-human, open-label, multicenter phase I dose-escalation trial of ivuxolimab. The trial enrolled adults with locally advanced or metastatic head and neck squamous cell, hepatocellular, melanoma or renal cell carcinoma. Before TCR sequencing, CD4+ and CD8+ T cells were separately sorted from peripheral blood. These data come from a study of OX40 agonist ivuxolimab in advanced cancers. Concerning the study at large: The costimulatory receptor OX40 (CD134) was targeted by ivuxolimab, a fully human IgG2 agonistic monoclonal antibody. Intravenous ivuxolimab was administered to patients every 2 weeks at six dose levels: 0.01, 0.1, 0.3, 1.5, 3 and 10 mg/kg. Of the approximately 50 dose-escalation patients, hepatocellular carcinoma was present in about 20, melanoma in approximately 15, renal cell carcinoma in 9 and head and neck cancer in 9. In the dose-escalation cohort, roughly 82% of patients were male, and the mean age was around 60 years with a range of roughly 23 to 79. Patients were allowed to have had prior anti-PD-1, anti-PD-L1 or anti-CTLA-4 therapy, and around 43% of the dose-escalation patients had been treated with checkpoint inhibitors. Three dose-escalation patients achieved partial responses, one with hepatocellular carcinoma and two with cutaneous melanoma. The point of sequencing TCRbeta in the periphery was to test whether ivuxolimab changed TCR sequence diversity and drove clonal T-cell expansion. The paper describes the monotherapy dose-escalation part (N of about 47 patients) of the phase I trial of ivuxolimab.

To sequence the TCRbeta CDR3 region, genomic DNA was isolated from the sorted cells. The immunoSEQ Assay was used for sequencing of TCRbeta CDR3 regions. In its TCRdb copy, this immuneACCESS table keeps in-frame sequences only and misses some clones. Where compared with another copy, unresolved V genes explain less than half of these, and the others have no known cause. The sample profile shows roughly 77,000 clones; approximately 84% of them were found once. The ten largest clones represent more than 3.5% of the sample. Summary of the overall study and its limitations: After ivuxolimab, more expanded clones were found on average in CD8+ T cells than in CD4+ T cells. At doses of 0.1 to 3.0 mg/kg, clonal expansion of both CD4+ and CD8+ blood T cells was observed from baseline to week 6. Low levels of normalized T-cell clonal expansion were also seen in some patients who did not respond. In the 0.1-3.0 mg/kg groups, partial responders were among the patients with the lowest normalized peripheral clonal expansion, particularly in CD8+ T cells. The antigen specificity of the peripheral T cells that underwent clonal expansion was not determined.

The cysteine opens and the phenylalanine closes a CDR3 of 15 amino acids. The retained sequence is limited to the CDR3, 45 bases, with the frame set at the first base. The germline V gene yields SGDLS for CDR1 and YYNGEE for CDR2. For this chain, trimming is 0 bases at the V end and 2 bases at the J end, and the number of junction bases without a gene match is 2. This clonotype was obtained from an adult with an advanced solid tumor such as melanoma, head and neck, liver or kidney cancer. Material: CD4+ or CD8+ T cells sorted from blood, obtained in a trial of the OX40 agonist ivuxolimab. The sequence is built from TRBV9 and TRBJ1-3; a stretch of 7 junction bases matches TRBD1. Here is the DNA: TGTGCCAGCAGCGTAGCACAGGGGCCTGGAAACACCATATATTTT. It codes for CASSVAQGPGNTIYF.